This T cell receptor (beta chain) emerged from a study of shared clonotypes between healthy human individuals. Study-wide results and limits: An expected dependence of interdonor clonotype sharing on sequencing depth was noted.

Details on this clone: Its matching antigen is unknown. The sample contains more than one DNA sequence encoding this CDR3.

The assay was immunoSEQ multiplex PCR, and TCRdb's table has in-frame clones only and misses some. The data show around 2.1 million clones, approximately 94% seen once. Per the germline V gene, CDR1 is KGHSH and CDR2 is LQKENI. This CDR3 has 14 residues. Deletions cut 6 bases from V and 1 base from J, with 9 bases between. Material for sequencing was naive CD4+ T cells sorted from blood. Subset here: CD45RA+ positively selected. The clonotype originates from a man aged 18 to 35 in good health. The rearrangement joins TRBV18 to TRBJ2-2, with D maybe TRBD1 (6 bases). The DNA for the CDR3 is TGTGCCAGCTCCCCGGGACAGAACACCGGGGAGCTGTTTTTT. This codes for CASSPGQNTGELFF.